Listed below are T cell receptor beta chains from one sample, sequenced in a study of cytomegalovirus exposure and HLA in healthy donors. Assay: immunoSEQ multiplex PCR; the TCRdb copy retains only in-frame clones and omits some. Of 150,000 to 200,000 clones in the sample, 80% to 85% were seen once. Sequenced sample: PBMCs. These receptors were obtained from a boy aged 5-17 years in good health and CMV-seronegative. Each CDR3 is given with its conserved first and last residue. The D gene is left open where the match is weak. Expanded clones get a size class; other rows say once, few or many, or leave the size out.

v_call,cdr3_length,j_call,d_call,clone_size,cdr3_aa,cdr3_nt
TRBV27,15,TRBJ2-7,TRBD1,.,CASSLWGTVPQGQYF,TGTGCCAGCAGTTTATGGGGGACAGTCCCTCAAGGGCAGTACTTC
TRBV19,16,TRBJ2-7,TRBD2,few,CASSIEFASGGAEQYF,TGTGCCAGTAGTATAGAATTCGCTAGCGGGGGAGCCGAGCAGTACTTC
TRBV19,18,TRBJ1-5,TRBD1,.,CASSMGTGKGKFNQPQHF,TGTGCCAGTAGTATGGGGACAGGGAAAGGAAAATTCAATCAGCCCCAGCATTTT
TRBV6-5,14,TRBJ1-2,.,.,CASSHDRMAYGYTF,TGTGCCAGCAGCCACGACAGAATGGCCTATGGCTACACCTTC
TRBV7-9,14,TRBJ1-5,.,.,CSSSLGQSNQPQHF,TGTTCCAGCAGCCTAGGACAGAGCAATCAGCCCCAGCATTTT
TRBV27,18,TRBJ2-1,.,.,CASSETSERVSPYNEQFF,TGTGCCAGCAGTGAAACTTCAGAGCGAGTGTCCCCCTACAATGAGCAGTTCTTC
TRBV10-3,15,TRBJ1-3,.,.,CATASGGPSGNTIYF,TGTGCCACCGCGTCGGGCGGGCCCTCTGGAAACACCATATATTTT
TRBV29-1,15,TRBJ2-2,TRBD1,few,CSVGENRGWTGELFF,TGCAGCGTCGGGGAAAACAGGGGGTGGACCGGGGAGCTGTTTTTT
TRBV9,17,TRBJ2-1,TRBD2,.,CASSVGSGRAPTNEQFF,TGTGCCAGCAGCGTAGGTAGCGGGAGGGCTCCGACAAATGAGCAGTTCTTC
TRBV18,16,TRBJ2-7,TRBD2,.,CASSPRVSGRVYEQYF,TGTGCCAGCTCACCACGGGTAAGCGGGAGGGTGTACGAGCAGTACTTC